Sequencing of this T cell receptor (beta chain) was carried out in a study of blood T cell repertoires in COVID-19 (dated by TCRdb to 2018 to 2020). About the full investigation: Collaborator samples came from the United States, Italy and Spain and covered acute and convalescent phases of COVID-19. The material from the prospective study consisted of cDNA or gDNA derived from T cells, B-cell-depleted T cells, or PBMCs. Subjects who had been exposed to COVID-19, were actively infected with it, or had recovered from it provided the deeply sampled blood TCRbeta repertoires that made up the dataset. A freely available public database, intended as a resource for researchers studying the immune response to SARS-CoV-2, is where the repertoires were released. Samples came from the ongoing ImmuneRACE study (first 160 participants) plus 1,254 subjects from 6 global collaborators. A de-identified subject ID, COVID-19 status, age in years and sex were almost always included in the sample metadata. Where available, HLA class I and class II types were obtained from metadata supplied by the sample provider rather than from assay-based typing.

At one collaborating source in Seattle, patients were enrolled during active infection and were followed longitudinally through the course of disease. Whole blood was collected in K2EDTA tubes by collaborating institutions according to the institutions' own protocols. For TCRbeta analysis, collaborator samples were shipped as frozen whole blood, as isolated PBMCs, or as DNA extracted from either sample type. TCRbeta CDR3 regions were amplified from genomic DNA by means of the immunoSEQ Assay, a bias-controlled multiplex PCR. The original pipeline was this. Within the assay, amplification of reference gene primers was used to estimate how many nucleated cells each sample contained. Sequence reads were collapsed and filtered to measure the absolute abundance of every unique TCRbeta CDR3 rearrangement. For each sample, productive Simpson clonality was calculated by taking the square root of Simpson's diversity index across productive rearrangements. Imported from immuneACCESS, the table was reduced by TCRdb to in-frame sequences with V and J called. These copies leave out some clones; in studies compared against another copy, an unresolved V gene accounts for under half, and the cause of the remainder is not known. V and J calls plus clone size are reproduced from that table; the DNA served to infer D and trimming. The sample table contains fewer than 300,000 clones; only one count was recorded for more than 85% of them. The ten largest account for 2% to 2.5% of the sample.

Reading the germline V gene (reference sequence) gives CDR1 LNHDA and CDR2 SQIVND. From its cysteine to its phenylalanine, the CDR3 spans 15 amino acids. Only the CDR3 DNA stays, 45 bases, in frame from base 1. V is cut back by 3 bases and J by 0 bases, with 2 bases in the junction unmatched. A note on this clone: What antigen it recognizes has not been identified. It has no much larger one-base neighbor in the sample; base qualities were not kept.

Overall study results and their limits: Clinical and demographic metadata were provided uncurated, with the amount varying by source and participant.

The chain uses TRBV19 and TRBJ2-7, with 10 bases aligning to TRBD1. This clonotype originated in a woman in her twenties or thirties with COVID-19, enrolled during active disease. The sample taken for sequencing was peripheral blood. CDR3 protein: CASSIGQGVSYEQYF. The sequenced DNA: TGTGCCAGTAGTATTGGACAGGGGGTCTCCTACGAGCAGTACTTC.